This TCR beta chain was captured by sequencing in a study of blood T cell repertoires in COVID-19 (dated by TCRdb to 2019 to 2021). Background on the whole study: Samples covering the acute and convalescent phases of COVID-19 were provided by collaborators in the United States, Italy and Spain. The material from the prospective study consisted of cDNA or gDNA derived from T cells, B-cell-depleted T cells, or PBMCs. The dataset comprised deeply sampled blood TCRbeta repertoires from subjects exposed to, actively infected with, or recovered from COVID-19. The repertoires were released in a freely available public database meant as a resource for research on the immune response to SARS-CoV-2. Samples were obtained from the ongoing ImmuneRACE study (first 160 participants) and from 1,254 subjects provided by 6 global collaborators. Sample metadata almost always included a de-identified subject ID, COVID-19 status, age in years and sex. Where available, HLA class I and class II types were obtained from metadata supplied by the sample provider rather than from assay-based typing. Study-wide findings and limitations: The amount of clinical and demographic metadata varied by source and participant and was provided uncurated.

Enrolling through a virtual design, the prospective study's participants ranged in age from roughly 18 to 95 years and lived across approximately 25 United States geographic areas. Cohort assignment in the prospective study relied on participant-reported clinical history from a screening survey and a study questionnaire. Each participant in the prospective study had whole blood, serum and a nasopharyngeal or oropharyngeal swab collected by mobile phlebotomists. Participants in the prospective study had the option to provide additional blood draws and questionnaires over a roughly two-month period. Before DNA extraction, blood samples from the prospective study were shipped at room temperature or frozen. As concerns this clone: Its antigen target is currently unknown. The sample holds no much larger clone one base away, and base qualities are not on file.

TCRbeta CDR3 regions were amplified from genomic DNA using the immunoSEQ Assay, a bias-controlled multiplex PCR. In the authors' own workflow: Within the assay, amplification of reference gene primers was used to estimate how many nucleated cells each sample contained. To quantify the absolute abundance of each unique TCRbeta CDR3 rearrangement, sequence reads were collapsed and filtered. Productive Simpson clonality was computed per sample as the square root of Simpson's diversity index over productive rearrangements. This immuneACCESS table, as held by TCRdb, lists in-frame sequences with V and J called but not all clones. Of the missing ones, under half trace to an unresolved V gene in checked studies; the others have no known cause. V, J and clone size are taken as reported in that table, and D and trimming were inferred from the DNA itself. For this sample the table gives about 300,000 clones, of which around 87% were detected only once. The top ten hold around 4.3% of the sample.

The sequencing sample was made of PBMCs or T cells enriched from blood (not recorded which). This TCR was sampled from a woman aged 18-35 years with acute COVID-19.

The CDR3 sequence is CASSRRPGAHSNQPQHF. The DNA reads TGTGCCAGCAGCCGACGGCCAGGGGCCCACAGCAATCAGCCCCAGCATTTT. This receptor chain uses TRBV5-8 and TRBJ1-5; TRBD1 might be the D gene, on 6 matching bases. Including the terminal cysteine and phenylalanine, the CDR3 comprises 17 residues. Only CDR3 DNA remains: 51 bases, in frame from the first base. The germline V gene sets CDR1 to SGHTS and CDR2 to YDEGEE. The junction shows trimming of 4 bases on V and 1 base on J, plus 18 bases between the germline ends.